The clone carrying this T cell receptor (beta chain) showed up many times. From the 5' RACE reads, TCRdb called clonotypes with MiXCR, one entry per CDR3 protein. The sample has 25,000 to 30,000 distinct CDR3 sequences; 5% to 5.5% are singletons. This CDR3 is 14 amino acids long. V lost 7 bases and J lost 5; bases outside the gene matches: 10. The germline CDR1 and CDR2 sequences are DFQATT and SNEGSKA (reference sequence). These data are taken from a study of early T cells in non-severe SARS-CoV-2 infection. The chain is built from TRBV20-1 and TRBJ2-5; 10 nucleotides agree with TRBD2. This TCR derives from an adult who was a healthcare worker with PCR-confirmed SARS-CoV-2 infection or an uninfected control (not recorded which). Sequenced input: whole blood. The CDR3 nucleotides are TGCAGTGTTATTAGCCTAGCGGGGGTCGAGACCCAGTACTTC. This sequence encodes CSVISLAGVETQYF.